This entry describes one T cell receptor beta chain. Its antigen remains unidentified. The data are from a study of T cell repertoires in cytomegalovirus infection. Notes on the study in general: There were carriers of CMV plus the relevant HLA, and cumulative public TCR beta family frequency identified them.

TCRdb reanalysed the reads using MiXCR and keeps one entry per CDR3 protein. The repertoire holds roughly 640,000 distinct CDR3 sequences, with 20% to 25% as singletons. The CDR3 length is 14 residues. Trimming at V came to 7 bases and at J to 5 bases, leaving 6 bases not matched to a gene. CDR1 and CDR2 (germline): MNHEY, SVGAGI. The V and J genes are TRBV6-5 and TRBJ2-1; TRBD2 matches at 9 bases. The receptor was derived from a human donor in good health (CMV status not recorded). Some clones in this sample may be carry-over from other donors' samples. The material sequenced was CD8+ T cells from PBMCs. The CDR3 DNA sequence: TGTGCCAGCAAAGGGGCTAGCGGGGACAATGAGCAGTTCTTC. As protein: CASKGASGDNEQFF.